This is a list of T cell receptor beta chains from one sample in a study of blood T cell repertoires in COVID-19. This table comes from immunoSEQ multiplex PCR, and its TCRdb copy is limited to in-frame clones, with some not included. Of some 300,000 clones detected, about nine tenths appear once; the ten largest clones hold 1.7%. The material sequenced was PBMCs or T cells enriched from blood (not recorded which). These receptors came from a woman between 40 and 55 years old who had recovered from COVID-19. CDR3s include the opening cysteine and the closing phenylalanine or tryptophan. The order of the fields is J gene, V gene, D gene, clone size, CDR3 DNA, CDR3 protein. A D gene is named only where the DNA matches it firmly. For some rows the clone size is stated as once, few or many, or as a class when expanded; others skip it.

j_gene: TRBJ1-2
v_gene: TRBV13
d_gene: NA
abundance: NA
CDR3nt: TGTGCCAGCAGCCCACGAGGGACATTTGGCTACACCTTC
CDR3aa: CASSPRGTFGYTF

j_gene: TRBJ2-7
v_gene: TRBV18
d_gene: TRBD2
abundance: NA
CDR3nt: TGTGCCAGCTCACCTTATTTTGGGACTAGCGGGAGCGAGCAGTACTTC
CDR3aa: CASSPYFGTSGSEQYF

j_gene: TRBJ1-5
v_gene: TRBV2
d_gene: NA
abundance: NA
CDR3nt: TGTGCCAGCAGTGCCGGGAAAAATGGGCAGCCCCAGCATTTT
CDR3aa: CASSAGKNGQPQHF

j_gene: TRBJ1-4
v_gene: TRBV27
d_gene: NA
abundance: NA
CDR3nt: TGTGCCAGCAGTTCGTCAGGGGTTAATGAAAAACTGTTTTTT
CDR3aa: CASSSSGVNEKLFF

j_gene: TRBJ1-2
v_gene: TRBV4-1
d_gene: NA
abundance: few
CDR3nt: TGCGCCAGCAGCCAAGTAATCGCACAGGGCTATGGCTACACCTTC
CDR3aa: CASSQVIAQGYGYTF

j_gene: TRBJ2-3
v_gene: TRBV9
d_gene: TRBD2
abundance: once
CDR3nt: TGTGCCAGCAGCCATACTAGGACTAGCGGGAGTCCTATGAGCACAGATACGCAGTATTTT
CDR3aa: CASSHTRTSGSPMSTDTQYF

j_gene: TRBJ1-1
v_gene: TRBV9
d_gene: TRBD1
abundance: NA
CDR3nt: TGTGCCAGCAGCTCCTCGACAGGGCCTTACACTGAAGCTTTCTTT
CDR3aa: CASSSSTGPYTEAFF

j_gene: TRBJ2-7
v_gene: TRBV19
d_gene: TRBD2
abundance: NA
CDR3nt: TGTGCCAGTAGTAGACTAGCGGGCCCCGAGCAGTACTTC
CDR3aa: CASSRLAGPEQYF

j_gene: TRBJ1-5
v_gene: TRBV5-1
d_gene: NA
abundance: NA
CDR3nt: TGCGCCAGCAGCTTGGGATCAGAAGATAGCAATCAGCCCCAGCATTTT
CDR3aa: CASSLGSEDSNQPQHF

j_gene: TRBJ1-2
v_gene: TRBV5-6
d_gene: NA
abundance: NA
CDR3nt: TGTGCCAGCAGCTCGGAGGGTTATGGCTACACCTTC
CDR3aa: CASSSEGYGYTF

j_gene: TRBJ1-2
v_gene: TRBV5-1
d_gene: TRBD1
abundance: NA
CDR3nt: TGCGCCAGCAGCTATACGACAGGGAACTATGGCTACACCTTC
CDR3aa: CASSYTTGNYGYTF

j_gene: TRBJ2-4
v_gene: TRBV19
d_gene: TRBD2
abundance: NA
CDR3nt: TGTGCCAGTAGTATCGAACTAGCGGGAGCGGGAAACATTCAGTACTTC
CDR3aa: CASSIELAGAGNIQYF

j_gene: TRBJ2-7
v_gene: TRBV5-4
d_gene: NA
abundance: NA
CDR3nt: TGTGCCAGCAGCCGAGAGGGGGGGCCCCAGTACTTC
CDR3aa: CASSREGGPQYF

j_gene: TRBJ2-7
v_gene: TRBV4-1
d_gene: NA
abundance: NA
CDR3nt: TGCGCCAGCAGCCAACAGGAACTCCTCTCCTACGAGCAGTACTTC
CDR3aa: CASSQQELLSYEQYF

j_gene: TRBJ1-2
v_gene: TRBV12-3/TRBV12-4
d_gene: NA
abundance: NA
CDR3nt: TGTGCCAGCAGTTACGGGAGCTATGGCTACACCTTC
CDR3aa: CASSYGSYGYTF

j_gene: TRBJ2-7
v_gene: TRBV11-3
d_gene: TRBD2
abundance: once
CDR3nt: TGTGCCAGCAGCTTAGGGGTTAGCGGGAGCGACGAGCAGTACTTC
CDR3aa: CASSLGVSGSDEQYF

j_gene: TRBJ2-1
v_gene: TRBV2
d_gene: TRBD2
abundance: NA
CDR3nt: TGTGCCAGCAGCCTCGGCGGGGGATGGGACAATGAGCAGTTCTTC
CDR3aa: CASSLGGGWDNEQFF

j_gene: TRBJ2-1
v_gene: TRBV7-3
d_gene: TRBD2
abundance: NA
CDR3nt: TGTGCCAGCAGCCGCACTAGCGGGATAGGAAATGAGCAGTTCTTC
CDR3aa: CASSRTSGIGNEQFF

j_gene: TRBJ1-1
v_gene: TRBV16
d_gene: NA
abundance: NA
CDR3nt: TGTGCCAGCAGCCAATTAACGCAGGTCATGAACACTGAAGCTTTCTTT
CDR3aa: CASSQLTQVMNTEAFF

j_gene: TRBJ2-1
v_gene: TRBV14
d_gene: TRBD1
abundance: NA
CDR3nt: TGTGCCAGCAGCCAAGGAGCAAGGACAGGGGTGAATGAGCAGTTCTTC
CDR3aa: CASSQGARTGVNEQFF

j_gene: TRBJ2-1
v_gene: TRBV5-1
d_gene: NA
abundance: NA
CDR3nt: TGCGCCAGCAGCTTGGGGGGCAGGGAACTTTACAATGAGCAGTTCTTC
CDR3aa: CASSLGGRELYNEQFF

j_gene: TRBJ2-6
v_gene: TRBV3-1/TRBV3-2
d_gene: TRBD1
abundance: NA
CDR3nt: TGTGCCAGCAGCCGGGACAGGGGGCTTCTTGGGGCCAACGTCCTGACTTTC
CDR3aa: CASSRDRGLLGANVLTF

j_gene: TRBJ1-1
v_gene: TRBV20-1
d_gene: NA
abundance: NA
CDR3nt: TGCAACGGGAGCCCGTGCGCTGAAGCTTTCTTT
CDR3aa: CNGSPCAEAFF

j_gene: TRBJ1-3
v_gene: TRBV4-2
d_gene: NA
abundance: NA
CDR3nt: TGTGCCAGCAGCCAAGACCGGACAGAAATGGATTTTCTCGTCTCTGGAAACACCATATATTTT
CDR3aa: CASSQDRTEMDFLVSGNTIYF

j_gene: TRBJ2-7
v_gene: TRBV23-1
d_gene: TRBD1
abundance: NA
CDR3nt: TGCGCCAGCAGTCAATCTCCCCCGGGACAGGGTTCCTACGAGCAGTACTTC
CDR3aa: CASSQSPPGQGSYEQYF

j_gene: TRBJ2-3
v_gene: TRBV7-2
d_gene: NA
abundance: NA
CDR3nt: TGTGCCAGCAAAGTACAGATCACGGATACGCAGTATTTT
CDR3aa: CASKVQITDTQYF

j_gene: TRBJ2-3
v_gene: TRBV7-2
d_gene: NA
abundance: NA
CDR3nt: TGTGCCAGCAGCTTAAAGTTGGGGGCCAGGATACCTAGCACAGATACGCAGTATTTT
CDR3aa: CASSLKLGARIPSTDTQYF

j_gene: TRBJ2-1
v_gene: TRBV4-1
d_gene: NA
abundance: once
CDR3nt: TGCGCCAGCAGCCCCCTGGGCGGGACCTCCTACAATGAGCAGTTCTTC
CDR3aa: CASSPLGGTSYNEQFF

j_gene: TRBJ1-2
v_gene: TRBV5-4
d_gene: NA
abundance: NA
CDR3nt: TGTGCCAGCAGCTTGGGGGGGCAGGGATCCATTAATGGCTACACCTTC
CDR3aa: CASSLGGQGSINGYTF

j_gene: TRBJ2-1
v_gene: TRBV11-2
d_gene: NA
abundance: NA
CDR3nt: TGTGCCAGCAGCCCAAATCGGGGGTACAATGAGCAGTTCTTC
CDR3aa: CASSPNRGYNEQFF

j_gene: TRBJ2-4
v_gene: TRBV19
d_gene: NA
abundance: NA
CDR3nt: TGTGCCAGTAGTATAGGCTTTAGCTTCGGTCAAGCCAAAAACATTCAGTACTTC
CDR3aa: CASSIGFSFGQAKNIQYF

j_gene: TRBJ1-2
v_gene: TRBV18
d_gene: TRBD1
abundance: NA
CDR3nt: TGTGCCAGCAGCCGGGACAGGGGGTCCTATGGCTACACCTTC
CDR3aa: CASSRDRGSYGYTF

j_gene: TRBJ1-5
v_gene: TRBV5-5
d_gene: NA
abundance: NA
CDR3nt: TGTGCCAGCAGCTTGGCCCTCGGACAGTTCCAGCCCCAGCATTTT
CDR3aa: CASSLALGQFQPQHF

j_gene: TRBJ2-1
v_gene: TRBV27
d_gene: NA
abundance: NA
CDR3nt: TGTGCCAGCAGTTACACAGGGAACGACAATGAGCAGTTCTTC
CDR3aa: CASSYTGNDNEQFF

j_gene: TRBJ2-3
v_gene: TRBV5-1
d_gene: TRBD2
abundance: NA
CDR3nt: TGCGCCAGCAGCCGGACTAGCGGGAGCCTCACAGATACGCAGTATTTT
CDR3aa: CASSRTSGSLTDTQYF

j_gene: TRBJ1-2
v_gene: TRBV4-2
d_gene: NA
abundance: few
CDR3nt: TGTGCCAGCAGCCAAGATTTCAGTTATGGCTACACCTTC
CDR3aa: CASSQDFSYGYTF

j_gene: TRBJ1-4
v_gene: TRBV7-2
d_gene: TRBD1
abundance: NA
CDR3nt: TGTGCCAGCAGCTCGCACCGGACAGGGGGGGGTGAAAAACTGTTTTTT
CDR3aa: CASSSHRTGGGEKLFF

j_gene: TRBJ1-5
v_gene: TRBV6-6
d_gene: TRBD1
abundance: NA
CDR3nt: TGTGCCAGCAGTCGGAACCTTGGACAGGGATGGGGCAATCAGCCCCAGCATTTT
CDR3aa: CASSRNLGQGWGNQPQHF

j_gene: TRBJ2-5
v_gene: TRBV5-1
d_gene: NA
abundance: NA
CDR3nt: TGCGCCAGCAGCTTGCCAGGGCCGGAGACCCAGTACTTC
CDR3aa: CASSLPGPETQYF

j_gene: TRBJ1-2
v_gene: TRBV19
d_gene: NA
abundance: once
CDR3nt: TGTGCCAGTAGTATAGTAGGCCCAGGGGATGGCTACACCTTC
CDR3aa: CASSIVGPGDGYTF

j_gene: TRBJ1-1
v_gene: TRBV7-8
d_gene: NA
abundance: NA
CDR3nt: TGTGCCAGCAGCTTAGTCATTAACACTGAAGCTTTCTTT
CDR3aa: CASSLVINTEAFF

j_gene: TRBJ1-2
v_gene: TRBV4-1
d_gene: TRBD1
abundance: NA
CDR3nt: TGCGCCAGCAGCCAGGGACAGGGGGCCCTGGGCGGCTACACCTTC
CDR3aa: CASSQGQGALGGYTF

j_gene: TRBJ2-5
v_gene: TRBV7-2
d_gene: NA
abundance: NA
CDR3nt: TGTGCCAGCAGCCGGGTCTGGCCAGCCCAAGAGACCCAGTACTTC
CDR3aa: CASSRVWPAQETQYF

j_gene: TRBJ1-2
v_gene: TRBV30
d_gene: TRBD1
abundance: once
CDR3nt: TGTGCCTGGAGTCGCTACAGGGGTGGCTACACCTTC
CDR3aa: CAWSRYRGGYTF

j_gene: TRBJ2-3
v_gene: TRBV9
d_gene: TRBD2
abundance: NA
CDR3nt: TGTGCCAGCAGCGTAGCACGGGGGGGACCAGATACGCAGTATTTT
CDR3aa: CASSVARGGPDTQYF

j_gene: TRBJ1-1
v_gene: TRBV4-1
d_gene: NA
abundance: NA
CDR3nt: TGCGCCAGCAGCCCCCAACAGGGCTGGGCTGAAGCTTTCTTT
CDR3aa: CASSPQQGWAEAFF

j_gene: TRBJ2-5
v_gene: TRBV10-1
d_gene: TRBD1
abundance: NA
CDR3nt: TGCGCCAGCAGTAGGACAGGGCGACGGGAGACCCAGTACTTC
CDR3aa: CASSRTGRRETQYF

j_gene: TRBJ1-5
v_gene: TRBV24-1
d_gene: NA
abundance: NA
CDR3nt: TGTGCCACCAGTGACCTAAGAGGGCCCCAGCATTTT
CDR3aa: CATSDLRGPQHF

j_gene: TRBJ1-5
v_gene: TRBV9
d_gene: NA
abundance: NA
CDR3nt: TGTGCCAGCAGCCGGGGGGGTTCCCATCAGCCCCAGCATTTT
CDR3aa: CASSRGGSHQPQHF

j_gene: TRBJ1-2
v_gene: TRBV2
d_gene: NA
abundance: NA
CDR3nt: TGTGCCAGCAGAGACCGGGACACAAAAACCGTGTTCTATGGCTACACCTTC
CDR3aa: CASRDRDTKTVFYGYTF

j_gene: TRBJ1-1
v_gene: TRBV30
d_gene: NA
abundance: NA
CDR3nt: TGTGCCTGGGCTATACAGGCCCTCCCTGAAGCTTTCTTT
CDR3aa: CAWAIQALPEAFF

j_gene: TRBJ2-3
v_gene: TRBV6-5
d_gene: TRBD1
abundance: NA
CDR3nt: TGTGCCAGCCGGGACAGGGGGAAGGATACGCAGTATTTT
CDR3aa: CASRDRGKDTQYF

j_gene: TRBJ1-5
v_gene: TRBV10-2
d_gene: NA
abundance: NA
CDR3nt: TGCGCCAGCAGTGTGACAGGCAGCAATCAGCCCCAGCATTTT
CDR3aa: CASSVTGSNQPQHF

j_gene: TRBJ1-1
v_gene: TRBV5-1
d_gene: TRBD1
abundance: NA
CDR3nt: TGCGCCAGCAGCTTCGACAGGGTCGCTGAAGCTTTCTTT
CDR3aa: CASSFDRVAEAFF

j_gene: TRBJ2-3
v_gene: TRBV7-9
d_gene: TRBD1
abundance: NA
CDR3nt: TGTGCCAGCAGCCGAGGGGGCTACACAGATACGCAGTATTTT
CDR3aa: CASSRGGYTDTQYF

j_gene: TRBJ2-2
v_gene: TRBV7-8
d_gene: NA
abundance: NA
CDR3nt: TGTGCCAGCAGCCAACTATCCGGGACTAACACCGGGGAGCTGTTTTTT
CDR3aa: CASSQLSGTNTGELFF

j_gene: TRBJ2-7
v_gene: TRBV11-2
d_gene: NA
abundance: NA
CDR3nt: TGTGCCAGCTTGGGGGGTGCAGGTGGCGTCTACGAGCAGTACTTC
CDR3aa: CASLGGAGGVYEQYF

j_gene: TRBJ2-7
v_gene: TRBV27
d_gene: NA
abundance: few
CDR3nt: TGTGCCAGCAGTTTAACCCAGGGATGGGGGCAGTACTTC
CDR3aa: CASSLTQGWGQYF